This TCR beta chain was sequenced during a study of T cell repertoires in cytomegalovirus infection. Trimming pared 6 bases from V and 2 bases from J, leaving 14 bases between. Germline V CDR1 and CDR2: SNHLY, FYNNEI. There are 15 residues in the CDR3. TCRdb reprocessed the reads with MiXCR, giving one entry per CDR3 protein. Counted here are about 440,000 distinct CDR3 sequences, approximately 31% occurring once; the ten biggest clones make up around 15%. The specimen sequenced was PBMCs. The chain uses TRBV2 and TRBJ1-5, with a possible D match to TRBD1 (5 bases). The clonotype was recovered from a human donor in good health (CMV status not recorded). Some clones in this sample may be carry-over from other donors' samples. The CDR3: CASRKDAGGNQPQHF. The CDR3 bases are TGTGCCAGCAGGAAGGACGCGGGGGGCAATCAGCCCCAGCATTTT. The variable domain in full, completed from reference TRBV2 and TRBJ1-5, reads EPEVTQTPSHQVTQMGQEVILRCVPISNHLYFYWYRQILGQKVEFLVSFYNNEISEKSEIFDDQFSVERPDGSNFTLKIRSTKLEDSAMYFCASRKDAGGNQPQHFGDGTRLSIL.